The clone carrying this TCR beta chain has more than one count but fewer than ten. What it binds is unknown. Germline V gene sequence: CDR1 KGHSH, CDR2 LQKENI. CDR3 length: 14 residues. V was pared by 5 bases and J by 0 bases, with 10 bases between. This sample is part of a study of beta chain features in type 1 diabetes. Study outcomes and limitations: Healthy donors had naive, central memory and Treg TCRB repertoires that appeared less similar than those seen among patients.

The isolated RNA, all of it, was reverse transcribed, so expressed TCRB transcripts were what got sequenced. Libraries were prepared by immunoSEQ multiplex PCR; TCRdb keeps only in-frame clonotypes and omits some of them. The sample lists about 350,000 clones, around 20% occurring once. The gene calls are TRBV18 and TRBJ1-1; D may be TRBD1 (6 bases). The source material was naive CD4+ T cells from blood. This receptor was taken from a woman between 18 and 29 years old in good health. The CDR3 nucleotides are TGTGCCAGCTCAAATGGACAGTTGAACACTGAAGCTTTCTTT. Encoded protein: CASSNGQLNTEAFF.